Shown below are 22 T cell receptor beta chains from a single sample sequenced in a study of blood T cell repertoires in COVID-19. This table comes from immunoSEQ multiplex PCR, and its TCRdb copy is limited to in-frame clones, with some not included. Here the sample spans 250,000 to 350,000 clones, about 85% being singletons. The sequenced sample was peripheral blood. The receptors were sampled from a human donor with COVID-19, enrolled during active disease. The donor label of this sample is uncertain.

This clone was counted once. The chain employs TRBV4-3 and TRBJ2-7; D is uncertain. The germline V gene has CDR1 LGHNA and CDR2 YSLEER. The CDR3 sequence is 15 residues long. Trimming stripped 0 bases from V and 9 bases from J, with 18 bases between. CDR3: CASSQDYLVGQRQYF. The DNA of the CDR3 is TGCGCCAGCAGCCAAGATTACCTGGTGGGCCAACGGCAGTACTTC.

The chain links TRBV19 to TRBJ1-4, with TRBD1 as a possible D gene (5 bases). There are 15 residues in the CDR3. CDR1 and CDR2 from the germline V gene are LNHDA and SQIVND (reference sequence). The V and J ends lost 3 bases and 4 bases respectively, with 12 bases between them. CDR3 loop: CASSITGGLNEKLFF. The CDR3 nucleotides read TGTGCCAGTAGTATTACAGGCGGCCTTAATGAAAAACTGTTTTTT.

The chain joins TRBV2 to TRBJ2-1, with 9 bases matching TRBD2. Trimming at V came to 4 bases and at J to 8 bases, leaving 9 bases not matched to a gene. Germline V CDR1 and CDR2: SNHLY, FYNNEI. The CDR3 runs to 15 residues. The CDR3 protein is CASSVRLAGSDEQFF. The CDR3 DNA is TGTGCCAGCAGTGTTAGGCTAGCGGGATCAGATGAGCAGTTCTTC.

This sequence joins TRBV2 and TRBJ1-6; 9 bases line up with TRBD1. The length of the CDR3 is 12 residues. CDR1 and CDR2 (germline): SNHLY, FYNNEI. Trimming cost V 6 bases and J 11 bases; bases outside gene matches: 2. Here the CDR3 DNA reads TGTGCCAGCAGGGGACAGGGTCCACCCCTCCACTTT. Residues: CASRGQGPPLHF.

The chain is built from TRBV10-3 and TRBJ2-1, with TRBD2 matching 14 bases. This CDR3 comprises 16 residues. The ends lost 7 bases at V and 3 bases at J; junction bases unmatched: 5. In germline, CDR1 is ENHRY, CDR2 SYGVKD. CDR3 bases: TGTGCCATCACGACAGGGACTAGCGGGAGCTACAATGAGCAGTTCTTC. It is translated as CAITTGTSGSYNEQFF.

The chain joins TRBV11-2 to TRBJ1-1; unclear D gene. The germline V gene has CDR1 SGHAT and CDR2 FQNNGV. The CDR3 spans 14 residues. Trimming removed 2 bases from V and 4 bases from J, with 11 bases in between. DNA for the CDR3: TGTGCCAGCAGCTTATCGGGGAGCACCACTGAAGCTTTCTTT. Amino acids: CASSLSGSTTEAFF.

This clone was recorded only once. DNA for the CDR3: TGCAGTGCTAGTGCGGGAGGGCCGGGCGAGCAGTACTTC. This sequence encodes CSASAGGPGEQYF. The chain recombines TRBV20-1 with TRBJ2-7; 9 nucleotides line up with TRBD2. In germline, CDR1 is DFQATT, CDR2 SNEGSKA (reference sequence). CDR3 length: 13 amino acids. The junction had 6 bases not matched to a gene; V was cut back by 3 bases and J by 6 bases.

Note on this clone: This sample includes further DNA sequences coding for the same CDR3. The CDR3 spells CASSIRDRPYEQYF. DNA of the CDR3: TGTGCCAGTAGTATCCGGGACAGGCCCTACGAGCAGTACTTC. The chain joins TRBV19 to TRBJ2-7; 8 positions match TRBD1. There are 14 residues in the CDR3. The V gene's germline CDR1 is LNHDA and CDR2 SQIVND (reference sequence). The V gene end was trimmed by 3 bases and the J gene end by 2 bases; junction bases not matched to a gene: 3. The full variable domain, rest sourced from reference TRBV19 and TRBJ2-7, is DGGITQSPKYLFRKEGQNVTLSCEQNLNHDAMYWYRQDPGQGLRLIYYSQIVNDFQKGDIAEGYSVSREKKESFPLTVTSAQKNPTAFYLCASSIRDRPYEQYFGPGTRLTVT.

This chain uses TRBV30 with TRBJ1-4; 9 bases line up with TRBD1. The CDR3 totals 14 residues. Losses at the gene ends were 6 bases for V and 7 bases for J; bases not matched to a gene: 9. Germline values: CDR1 GTSNPN, CDR2 SVGIG (reference sequence). CDR3 region: CACLGDRDSEKLFF. In DNA form, the CDR3 reads TGTGCCTGTCTCGGGGACAGGGATAGTGAAAAACTGTTTTTT.

The rearrangement links TRBV24-1 to TRBJ2-3; D is perhaps TRBD2 (5 bases). The CDR3 has 20 residues. CDR1 is KGHDR, CDR2 SFDVKD, per germline. Trimming left V 9 bases short and J 2 bases short, with 32 bases between. This CDR3 reads CATRDHRSVIYKLLTDTQYF. Here the CDR3 DNA reads TGTGCCACCCGGGATCACCGGTCAGTGATTTATAAATTACTCACAGATACGCAGTATTTT.

The gene calls are TRBV4-3 and TRBJ2-3; D uncertain. Trimming shortened V by 1 base and J by 4 bases, and 9 bases separated the two germline ends. The CDR3 totals 14 residues. Per the germline V gene, CDR1 is LGHNA and CDR2 is YSLEER. CDR3 DNA: TGCGCCAGCAGCCAAGGTGGTAGCCCAGATACGCAGTATTTT. Protein product: CASSQGGSPDTQYF.

The chain is built from TRBV6-5 and TRBJ2-3, with 8 bases that match TRBD2. Germline V CDR1 and CDR2: MNHEY, SVGAGI. Trimming removed 6 bases from V and 6 bases from J; junction bases left unmatched: 2. CDR3 length equals 12 residues. CDR3 nucleotides: TGTGCCAGCAGCCGGGAGGGGGATACGCAGTATTTT. Its protein product is CASSREGDTQYF.

This clone came up once. The CDR3 protein is CASSPRVGANSPLHF. For the CDR3, the DNA is TGTGCCAGCAGCCCCAGGGTTGGGGCCAATTCACCCCTCCACTTT. The genes are TRBV14 and TRBJ1-6; tentatively, D is TRBD1 (5 bases). The V gene lost 4 bases and the J gene lost 7 bases, with 14 bases spanning the gap. This CDR3 has 15 residues. Germline V lookup: CDR1 SGHDN, CDR2 FVKESK.

The chain carries TRBV7-8 and TRBJ1-4; 9 nucleotides line up with TRBD1. V lost 5 bases and J lost 3; bases outside the gene matches: 7. The CDR3 has 16 amino acids. Germline loops: CDR1 SGHVS, CDR2 FQNEAQ. CDR3 sequence (DNA): TGTGCCAGCAGCCCGTGGACAGGGGAGCCTAATGAAAAACTGTTTTTT. Translating it yields CASSPWTGEPNEKLFF.

The chain links TRBV19 to TRBJ1-5; tentative D call: TRBD1 (6 bases). The ends were cut back, 6 bases at V and 7 bases at J, with 13 bases in the middle. Germline CDR1 reads LNHDA; CDR2 reads SQIVND (reference sequence). The CDR3 covers 13 residues. The DNA of the CDR3 is TGTGCCAGTAGCCCAACTGGGGGCCAGCCCCAGCATTTT. This sequence encodes CASSPTGGQPQHF.

The chain links TRBV7-2 to TRBJ1-5; a weak D match, TRBD1 (6 bases). This CDR3 has 15 residues. Germline CDR1 is SGHTA and CDR2 is FQGNSA. Trimming took off 0 bases at V and 7 bases at J, with 13 bases between the two ends. Here the CDR3 DNA reads TGTGCCAGCAGCTTAGCTGGCAGGGGTCAGCAGCCCCAGCATTTT. Translating gives CASSLAGRGQQPQHF.

This clone has a handful of counts. The rearrangement links TRBV5-6 to TRBJ1-1, with D possibly TRBD1 on 6 matching bases. CDR1 is SGHDT, CDR2 YYEEEE, per germline. V lost 4 bases, J lost 9 bases, and 13 bases lay in between. The length of the CDR3 is 12 residues. Written as DNA, the CDR3 is TGTGCCAGCAGCCAACAGGGTTCCCAAGCTTTCTTT. This translates into CASSQQGSQAFF.

This clone was detected only a few times. This chain joins TRBV5-4 and TRBJ1-4; 7 nucleotides agree with TRBD1. Germline assignment: CDR1 SGHNT and CDR2 YYREEE (reference sequence). V lost 3 bases to trimming and J lost 2 bases; unmatched junction nucleotides: 1. The CDR3 has 14 amino acids. In nucleotides, the CDR3 is TGTGCCAGCAGCTCACAGGGGACTAATGAAAAACTGTTTTTT. The encoded protein is CASSSQGTNEKLFF.

This chain links TRBV30 with TRBJ1-1; weak D call: TRBD1 (5 bases). V lost 4 bases and J 8 bases, leaving 14 bases between the germline ends. This CDR3 is 12 amino acids long. Germline V gene sequence: CDR1 GTSNPN, CDR2 SVGIG (reference sequence). CDR3 nucleotide sequence: TGTGCCTGGACGGGGGGTTGGACAGAAGCTTTCTTT. Amino acids: CAWTGGWTEAFF. Together with reference TRBV30 and TRBJ1-1, the CDR3 gives the full variable domain: SQTIHQWPATLVQPVGSPLSLECTVEGTSNPNLYWYRQAAGRGLQLLFYSVGIGQISSEVPQNLSASRPQDRQFILSSKKLLLSDSGFYLCAWTGGWTEAFFGQGTRLTVV.

The V and J genes are TRBV9 and TRBJ2-3; tentative D call: TRBD2 (6 bases). Germline values: CDR1 SGDLS, CDR2 YYNGEE. Trimming cost V 3 bases and J 0 bases, with 11 bases left between them. CDR3 length equals 15 residues. In DNA, the CDR3 is TGTGCCAGCAGCGGGGGACTCGTGAGCACAGATACGCAGTATTTT. Translated: CASSGGLVSTDTQYF.

This clone was found a few times. This chain connects TRBV10-1 to TRBJ2-7; 9 nucleotides agree with TRBD1. Per germline, CDR1 WNHNN and CDR2 SYGVQD (reference sequence). V dropped 2 bases and J dropped 5; count of bases not matched to a gene: 7. The CDR3 extends over 15 amino acids. CDR3: CASSERGDREDEQYF. In DNA form, the CDR3 reads TGCGCCAGCAGTGAGAGAGGGGACAGGGAGGACGAGCAGTACTTC.

The rearrangement uses TRBV6-5 and TRBJ1-6, with 7 bases that match TRBD1. CDR3 length: 16 residues. Trimming cost V 1 base and J 4 bases; bases outside gene matches: 4. Germline CDR1 reads MNHEY; CDR2 reads SVGAGI. The CDR3 loop is CASSYWDSLYNSPLHF. The CDR3 coding sequence is TGTGCCAGCAGTTACTGGGACAGCCTATATAATTCACCCCTCCACTTT.